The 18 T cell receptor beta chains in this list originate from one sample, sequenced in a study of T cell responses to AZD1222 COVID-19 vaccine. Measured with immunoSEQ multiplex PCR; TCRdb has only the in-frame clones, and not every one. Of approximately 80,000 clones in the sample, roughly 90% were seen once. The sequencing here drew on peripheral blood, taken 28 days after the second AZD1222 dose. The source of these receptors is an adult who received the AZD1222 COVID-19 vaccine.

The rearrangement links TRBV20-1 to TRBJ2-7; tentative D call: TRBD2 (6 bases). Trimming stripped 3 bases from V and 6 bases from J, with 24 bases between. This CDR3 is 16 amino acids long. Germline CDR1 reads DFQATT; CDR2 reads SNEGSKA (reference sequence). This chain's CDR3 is CSASPASAPTRGEQYF. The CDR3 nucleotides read TGCAGTGCTAGTCCGGCTAGCGCACCCACGAGGGGCGAGCAGTACTTC.

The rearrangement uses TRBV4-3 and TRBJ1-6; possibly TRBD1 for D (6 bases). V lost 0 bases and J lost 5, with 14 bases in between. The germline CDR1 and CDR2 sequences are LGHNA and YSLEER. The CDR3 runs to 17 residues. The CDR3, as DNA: TGCGCCAGCAGCCAAGATCTAGGGGGTCTTAATAATTCACCCCTCCACTTT. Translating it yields CASSQDLGGLNNSPLHF.

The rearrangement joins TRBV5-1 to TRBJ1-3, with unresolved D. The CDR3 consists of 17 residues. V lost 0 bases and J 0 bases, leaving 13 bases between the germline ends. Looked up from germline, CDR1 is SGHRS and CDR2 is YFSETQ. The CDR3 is CASSLGARVGSGNTIYF. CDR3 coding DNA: TGCGCCAGCAGCTTGGGGGCACGAGTCGGCTCTGGAAACACCATATATTTT.

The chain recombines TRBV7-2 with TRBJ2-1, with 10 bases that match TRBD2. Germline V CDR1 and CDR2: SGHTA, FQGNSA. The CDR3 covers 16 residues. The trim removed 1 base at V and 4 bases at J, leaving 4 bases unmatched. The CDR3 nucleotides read TGTGCCAGCAGCTTAGGGTCAGCGGGAGGGTACAATGAGCAGTTCTTC. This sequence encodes CASSLGSAGGYNEQFF. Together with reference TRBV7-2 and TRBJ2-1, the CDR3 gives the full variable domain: GAGVSQSPSNKVTEKGKDVELRCDPISGHTALYWYRQSLGQGLEFLIYFQGNSAPDKSGLPSDRFSAERTGGSVSTLTIQRTQQEDSAVYLCASSLGSAGGYNEQFFGPGTRLTVL.

The CDR3 sequence: CASSPPGGYGYTF. CDR3 bases: TGTGCCAGCAGTCCGCCGGGGGGCTATGGCTACACCTTC. The V and J genes are TRBV27 and TRBJ1-2; a possible D gene is TRBD1 (5 bases). V was shortened by 5 bases and J by 4 bases, with 11 bases between the two germline ends. This CDR3 comprises 13 residues. CDR1 is MNHEY, CDR2 SMNVEV, per germline (reference sequence).

The CDR3 reads CASSYSRDRGLSDQPQHF. CDR3 DNA sequence: TGTGCCAGCAGTTACTCGAGGGACAGGGGGCTTTCGGATCAGCCCCAGCATTTT. This chain uses TRBV6-2 or TRBV6-3 with TRBJ1-5; 12 nucleotides match TRBD1. CDR1 MNHEY and CDR2 SVGEGT come from the germline V gene. V gave up 0 bases and J gave up 5 bases; unmatched junction bases: 8. The CDR3 is 18 amino acids.

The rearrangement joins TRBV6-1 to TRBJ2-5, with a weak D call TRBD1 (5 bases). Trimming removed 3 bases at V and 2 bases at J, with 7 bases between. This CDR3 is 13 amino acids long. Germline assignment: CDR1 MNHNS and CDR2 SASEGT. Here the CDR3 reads CASSEQGQETQYF. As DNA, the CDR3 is TGTGCCAGCAGTGAGCAGGGTCAAGAGACCCAGTACTTC.

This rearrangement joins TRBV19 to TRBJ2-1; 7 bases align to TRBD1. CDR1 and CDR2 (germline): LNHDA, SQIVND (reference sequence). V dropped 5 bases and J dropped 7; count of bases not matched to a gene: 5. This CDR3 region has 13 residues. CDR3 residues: CASSQDRENEQFF. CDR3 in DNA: TGTGCCAGTAGTCAAGACAGGGAGAATGAGCAGTTCTTC.

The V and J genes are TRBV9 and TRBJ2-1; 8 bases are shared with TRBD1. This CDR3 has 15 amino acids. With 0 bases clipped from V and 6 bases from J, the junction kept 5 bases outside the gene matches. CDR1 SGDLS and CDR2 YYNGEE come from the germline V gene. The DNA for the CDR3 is TGTGCCAGCAGCGTAGGGTCAGGGGGCCGCAATGAGCAGTTCTTC. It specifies CASSVGSGGRNEQFF.

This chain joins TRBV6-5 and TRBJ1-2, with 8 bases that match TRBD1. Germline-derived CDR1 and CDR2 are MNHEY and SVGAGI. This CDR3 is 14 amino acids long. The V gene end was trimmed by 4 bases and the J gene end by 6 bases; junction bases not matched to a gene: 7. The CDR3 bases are TGTGCCAGCAGTTCCGGGACAGGCTTGAATGGCTACACCTTC. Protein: CASSSGTGLNGYTF.

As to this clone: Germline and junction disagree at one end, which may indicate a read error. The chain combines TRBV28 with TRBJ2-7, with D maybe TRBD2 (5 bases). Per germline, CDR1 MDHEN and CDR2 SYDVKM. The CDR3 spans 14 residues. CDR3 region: CASSSPGLTSPLGF. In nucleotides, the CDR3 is TGTGCCAGCAGTTCCCCCGGACTGACGTCCCCCTTAGGCTTC.

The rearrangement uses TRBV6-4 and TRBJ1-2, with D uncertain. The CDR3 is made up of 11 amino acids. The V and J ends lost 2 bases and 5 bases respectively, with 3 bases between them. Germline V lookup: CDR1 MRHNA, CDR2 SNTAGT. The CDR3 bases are TGTGCCAGCAGTGACACATATGGCTACACCTTC. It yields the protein CASSDTYGYTF.

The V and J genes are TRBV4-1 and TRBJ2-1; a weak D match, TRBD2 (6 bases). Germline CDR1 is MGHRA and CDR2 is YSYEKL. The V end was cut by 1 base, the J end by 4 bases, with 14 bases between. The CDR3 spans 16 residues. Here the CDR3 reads CASSQGLAVRYNEQFF. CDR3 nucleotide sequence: TGCGCCAGCAGCCAAGGCTTAGCGGTTCGATACAATGAGCAGTTCTTC.

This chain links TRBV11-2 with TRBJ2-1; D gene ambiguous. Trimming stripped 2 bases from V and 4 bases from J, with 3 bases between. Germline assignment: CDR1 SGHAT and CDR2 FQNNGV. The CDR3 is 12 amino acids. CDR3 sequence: CASSLPYNEQFF. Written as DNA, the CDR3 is TGTGCCAGCAGCTTACCGTACAATGAGCAGTTCTTC.

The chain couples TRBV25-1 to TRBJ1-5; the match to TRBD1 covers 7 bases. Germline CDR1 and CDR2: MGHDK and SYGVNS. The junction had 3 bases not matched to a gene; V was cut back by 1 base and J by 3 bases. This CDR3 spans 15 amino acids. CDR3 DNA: TGTGCCAGCAGTGAATTGGGACAGAACAATCAGCCCCAGCATTTT. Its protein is CASSELGQNNQPQHF.

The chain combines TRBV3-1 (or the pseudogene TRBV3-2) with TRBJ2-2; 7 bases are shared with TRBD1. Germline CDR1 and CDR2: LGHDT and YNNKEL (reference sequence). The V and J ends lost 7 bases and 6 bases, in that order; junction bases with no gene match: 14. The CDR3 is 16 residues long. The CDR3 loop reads CASTRQGLTAAGELFF. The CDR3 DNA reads TGTGCCAGCACCCGACAGGGCTTGACGGCGGCCGGGGAGCTGTTTTTT.

CDR3 nucleotide sequence: TGTGCCAGCAGCCCTCATCTCGGACTAGAACAAGAGACCCAGTACTTC. This sequence encodes CASSPHLGLEQETQYF. The J gene is TRBJ2-5, the V gene TRBV14; TRBD2 aligns across 7 bases. V was pared by 4 bases and J by 2 bases, with 10 bases of the junction left unmatched. The germline V gene has CDR1 SGHDN and CDR2 FVKESK. The CDR3 contains 16 residues.

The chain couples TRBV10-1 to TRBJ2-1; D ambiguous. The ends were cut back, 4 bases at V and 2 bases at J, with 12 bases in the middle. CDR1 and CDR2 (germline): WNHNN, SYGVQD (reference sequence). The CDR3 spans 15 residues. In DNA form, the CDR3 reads TGCGCCAGCAGTGCTCCAAGGTCAACCTACAATGAGCAGTTCTTC. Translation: CASSAPRSTYNEQFF.